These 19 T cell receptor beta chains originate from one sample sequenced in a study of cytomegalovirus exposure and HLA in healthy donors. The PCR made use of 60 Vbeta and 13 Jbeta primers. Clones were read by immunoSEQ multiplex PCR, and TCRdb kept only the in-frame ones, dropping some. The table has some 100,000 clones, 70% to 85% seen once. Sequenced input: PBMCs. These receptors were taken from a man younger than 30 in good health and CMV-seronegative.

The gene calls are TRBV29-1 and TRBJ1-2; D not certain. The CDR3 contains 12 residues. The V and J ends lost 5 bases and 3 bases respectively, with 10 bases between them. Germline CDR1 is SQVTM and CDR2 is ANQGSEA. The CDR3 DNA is TGCAGCGTTTGGCAGGCAGACTATGGCTACACCTTC. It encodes CSVWQADYGYTF.

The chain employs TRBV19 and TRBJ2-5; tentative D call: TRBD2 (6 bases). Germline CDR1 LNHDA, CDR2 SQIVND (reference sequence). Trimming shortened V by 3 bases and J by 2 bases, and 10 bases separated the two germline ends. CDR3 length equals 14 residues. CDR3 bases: TGTGCCAGTAGTATGTGGGGGGTACAAGAGACCCAGTACTTC. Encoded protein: CASSMWGVQETQYF.

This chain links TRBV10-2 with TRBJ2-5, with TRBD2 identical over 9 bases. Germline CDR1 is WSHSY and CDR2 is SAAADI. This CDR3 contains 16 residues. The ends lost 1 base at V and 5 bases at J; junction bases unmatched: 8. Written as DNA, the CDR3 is TGCGCCAGCAGTGAGTTGGGTAGCGGGAGTCAGGAGACCCAGTACTTC. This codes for CASSELGSGSQETQYF.

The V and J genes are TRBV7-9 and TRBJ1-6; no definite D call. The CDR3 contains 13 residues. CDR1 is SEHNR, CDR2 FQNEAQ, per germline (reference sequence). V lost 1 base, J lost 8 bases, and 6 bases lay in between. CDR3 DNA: TGTGCCAGCAGCTTAGGTAGTTATTCACCCCTCCACTTT. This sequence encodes CASSLGSYSPLHF.

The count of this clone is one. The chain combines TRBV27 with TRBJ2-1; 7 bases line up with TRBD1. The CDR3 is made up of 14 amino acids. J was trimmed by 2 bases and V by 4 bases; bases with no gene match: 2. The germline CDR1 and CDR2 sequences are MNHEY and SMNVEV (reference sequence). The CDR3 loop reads CASSSGGPYNEQFF. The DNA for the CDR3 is TGTGCCAGCAGTTCAGGGGGACCCTACAATGAGCAGTTCTTC.

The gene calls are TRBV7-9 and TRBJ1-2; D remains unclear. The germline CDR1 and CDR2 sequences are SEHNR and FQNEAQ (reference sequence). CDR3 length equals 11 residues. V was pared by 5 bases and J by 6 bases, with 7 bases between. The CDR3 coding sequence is TGTGCCAGCAGCCCCCAGGATGGCTACACCTTC. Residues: CASSPQDGYTF.

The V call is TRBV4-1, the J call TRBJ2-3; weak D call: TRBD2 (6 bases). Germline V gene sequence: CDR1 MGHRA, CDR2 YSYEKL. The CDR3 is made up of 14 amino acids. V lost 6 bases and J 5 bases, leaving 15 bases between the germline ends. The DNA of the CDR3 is TGCGCCAGCAGGAGTGGGGGGAGCCTAGATACGCAGTATTTT. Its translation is CASRSGGSLDTQYF.

The CDR3 bases are TGTGCCACCAGCAGAGTGCCCACAGGGGAGTCGTACAATGAGCAGTTCTTC. This sequence encodes CATSRVPTGESYNEQFF. The gene calls are TRBV15 and TRBJ2-1; 7 bases are a match to TRBD1. The V gene end was trimmed by 1 base and the J gene end by 4 bases; junction bases not matched to a gene: 10. The germline V gene encodes CDR1 LNHNV and CDR2 YYDKDF (reference sequence). The CDR3 consists of 17 residues.

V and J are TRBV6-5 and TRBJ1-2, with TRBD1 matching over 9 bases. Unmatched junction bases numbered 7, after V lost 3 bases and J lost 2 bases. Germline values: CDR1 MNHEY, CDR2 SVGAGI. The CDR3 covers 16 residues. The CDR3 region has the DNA TGTGCCAGCAGTTATTTTGTTGGACAGGGGAACTATGGCTACACCTTC. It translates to CASSYFVGQGNYGYTF.

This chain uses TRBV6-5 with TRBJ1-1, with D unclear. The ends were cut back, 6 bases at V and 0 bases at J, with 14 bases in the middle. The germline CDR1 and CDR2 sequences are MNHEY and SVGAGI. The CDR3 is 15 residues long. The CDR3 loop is CASRLHSLMNTEAFF. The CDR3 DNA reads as TGTGCCAGCAGACTCCACAGCCTAATGAACACTGAAGCTTTCTTT.

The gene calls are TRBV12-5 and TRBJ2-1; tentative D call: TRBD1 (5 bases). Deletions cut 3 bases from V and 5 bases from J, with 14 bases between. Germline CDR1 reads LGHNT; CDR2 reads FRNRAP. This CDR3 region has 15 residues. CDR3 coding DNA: TGTGCTAGTGGTTTTCTAGACAGACGAGACAATGAGCAGTTCTTC. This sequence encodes CASGFLDRRDNEQFF.

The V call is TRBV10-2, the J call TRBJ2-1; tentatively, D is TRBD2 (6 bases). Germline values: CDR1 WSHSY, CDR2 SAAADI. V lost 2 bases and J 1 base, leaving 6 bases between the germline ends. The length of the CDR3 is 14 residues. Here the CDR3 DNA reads TGCGCCAGCAGTGAGGGGACTTCCTACAATGAGCAGTTCTTC. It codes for CASSEGTSYNEQFF.

CDR3 region: CASSQEEEYEQYF. CDR3 nucleotides: TGCGCCAGCAGCCAAGAAGAAGAGTACGAGCAGTACTTC. This chain links TRBV4-3 with TRBJ2-7; no clear D gene. Trimming removed 0 bases from V and 4 bases from J, with 7 bases in between. The CDR3 sequence is 13 residues long. Looked up from germline, CDR1 is LGHNA and CDR2 is YSLEER.

The CDR3 sequence is CASSLEIAGGDTQYF. The CDR3 DNA reads as TGTGCCAGCAGCTTAGAAATAGCGGGCGGCGATACGCAGTATTTT. The V call is TRBV5-6, the J call TRBJ2-3; 7 nucleotides match TRBD2. The germline V gene encodes CDR1 SGHDT and CDR2 YYEEEE. Trimming took 2 bases from V and 6 from J; bases not matched to a gene: 9. The CDR3 is made up of 15 amino acids.

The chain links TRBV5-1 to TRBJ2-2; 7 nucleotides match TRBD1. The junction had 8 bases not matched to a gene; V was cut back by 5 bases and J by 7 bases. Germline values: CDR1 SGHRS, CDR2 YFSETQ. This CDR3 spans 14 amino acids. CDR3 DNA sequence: TGCGCCAGCAGACACGACAGGGACGGCGGGGAGCTGTTTTTT. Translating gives CASRHDRDGGELFF.

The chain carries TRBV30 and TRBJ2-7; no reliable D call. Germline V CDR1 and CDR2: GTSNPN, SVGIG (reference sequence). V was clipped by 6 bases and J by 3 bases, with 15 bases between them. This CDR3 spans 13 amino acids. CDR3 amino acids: CACRRPTIYEQYF. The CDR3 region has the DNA TGTGCCTGCCGACGTCCGACAATCTACGAGCAGTACTTC.

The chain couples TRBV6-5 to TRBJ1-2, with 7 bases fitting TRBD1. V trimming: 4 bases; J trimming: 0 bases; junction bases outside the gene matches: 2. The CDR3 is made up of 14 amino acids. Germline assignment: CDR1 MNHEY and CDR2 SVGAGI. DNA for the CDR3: TGTGCCAGCAGTTTGACAGGGACTAACTATGGCTACACCTTC. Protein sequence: CASSLTGTNYGYTF.

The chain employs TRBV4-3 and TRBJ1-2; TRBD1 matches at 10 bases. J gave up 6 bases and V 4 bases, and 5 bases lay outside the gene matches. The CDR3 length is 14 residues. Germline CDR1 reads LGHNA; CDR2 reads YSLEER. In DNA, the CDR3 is TGCGCCAGCAGCCTCGGACAGGGGGTGGATGGCTACACCTTC. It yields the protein CASSLGQGVDGYTF.

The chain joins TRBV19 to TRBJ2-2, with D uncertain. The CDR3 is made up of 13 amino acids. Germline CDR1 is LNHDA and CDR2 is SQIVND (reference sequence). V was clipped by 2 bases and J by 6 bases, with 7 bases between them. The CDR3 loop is CASSISVPGELFF. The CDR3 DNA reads TGTGCCAGTAGTATATCTGTTCCCGGGGAGCTGTTTTTT.